The rows below give T cell receptor beta chains drawn from one sample of a study of graft-versus-host responses after intestinal transplantation. Method: immunoSEQ multiplex PCR; TCRdb's copy keeps in-frame clones and lacks some. The table shows 80,000 to 100,000 clones, with roughly 91% occurring only once. Their specific antigens are unknown. Source: unstimulated CD4+ T cells sorted from spleen or lymph node cells, taken before transplant. Receptors originate from a human donor who was the organ donor for an intestinal transplant. Both conserved end residues are part of each CDR3.

CDR3aa	v_gene	j_gene
CASSYRRGADTEAFF	TRBV6-5	TRBJ1-1
CASSPRQGTGELFF	TRBV18	TRBJ2-2
CASSVEGAPNPYEQYF	TRBV9	-
CASSQERGGRGTDTQYF	TRBV4-1	TRBJ2-3
CASSPPSVRRTGELFF	TRBV5-6	TRBJ2-2
CSVELTGGSTDTQYF	TRBV29-1	TRBJ2-3
CASSVGTGRDGELFF	TRBV9	TRBJ2-2
CASQPGRGRAGDYYGYTF	TRBV28	TRBJ1-2
CSGYPVSSYNEQFF	TRBV29-1	TRBJ2-1
CASSQDVIQANYGYTF	TRBV4-3	TRBJ1-2
CAISPQGSTYTF	TRBV10-3	TRBJ1-2
CASSLGGEQYF	TRBV5-1	TRBJ2-7
CASSYSSWSYEQYF	TRBV6-5	TRBJ2-7
CASSGTSGGYTDTQYF	TRBV6-1	TRBJ2-3
CAISEGQSSYEQYF	TRBV10-3	TRBJ2-7
CASSDRGITEAFF	TRBV6-5	TRBJ1-1
CASRRAYQETQYF	TRBV2	TRBJ2-5
CAISSGAYEQYF	TRBV10-3	TRBJ2-7
CASSLGPQGRSPEKLFF	TRBV5-1	TRBJ1-4
CASSLGQRNNSPLHF	TRBV5-6	TRBJ1-6
CASSRDYSANEQFF	TRBV6-1	TRBJ2-1
CASSMHGTAIQETQYF	TRBV19	TRBJ2-5
CASSHQGVWGSGANVLTF	TRBV2	TRBJ2-6
CASSLEGGGVNEQFF	TRBV11-3	TRBJ2-1
CASSVPGIVSYTF	TRBV5-6	TRBJ1-2
CASSPRQDSYEQYF	TRBV27	TRBJ2-7
CASSFGLAGGPNYEQYF	TRBV7-2	TRBJ2-7
CASSYLQGAGREKLFF	TRBV6-6	TRBJ1-4
CASSPKTGGYTF	TRBV18	TRBJ1-2
CASSQLRSKGSSYNSPLHF	TRBV14	TRBJ1-6
CASSLSLSGGMAQFF	TRBV7-2	TRBJ2-1
CASSPRLVGEQYF	TRBV14	TRBJ2-7
CSVRGRMNTEAFF	TRBV29-1	TRBJ1-1
CASSLSGRRRGNQPQHF	TRBV28	TRBJ1-5
CATESGELFF	TRBV19	TRBJ2-2
CASSFYTKGSGNTIYF	TRBV7-9	TRBJ1-3
CASGLGDSNQPQHF	TRBV9	TRBJ1-5
CASSLERGLTYEQYF	TRBV5-1	TRBJ2-7
CASSQAASGGDIGTDTQYF	TRBV4-2	TRBJ2-3
CASSPGDSSYEQYF	TRBV11-3	TRBJ2-7
CASSLGRWGPQHF	TRBV18	TRBJ1-5
CASSRQTAGYEQYF	TRBV19	TRBJ2-7
CASSQDLIGTGSQETQYF	TRBV4-3	TRBJ2-5
CASSPTGRETQYF	TRBV7-9	TRBJ2-5
CASSPPGAGKNIQYF	TRBV11-2	TRBJ2-4
CASSLGTGGFGYTF	TRBV5-6	TRBJ1-2
CASSLGRGGGSYNEQFF	TRBV13	TRBJ2-1
CSASRTGELFF	TRBV20-1	TRBJ2-2
CASSLVLPGANSPLHF	TRBV27	TRBJ1-6
CASSLVGGNIQYF	TRBV5-4	TRBJ2-4
CASSSLASNTGELFF	TRBV6-5	TRBJ2-2
CASRGQGGYGYTF	TRBV5-6	TRBJ1-2
CASSHRDRVFYEQYF	TRBV14	TRBJ2-7
CASSFGLNQPQHF	TRBV7-2	TRBJ1-5
CASSPSRGDSYEQYF	TRBV27	TRBJ2-7
CAISVGRQETQYF	TRBV10-3	TRBJ2-5
CASSQDFQDFDEQFF	TRBV4-3	TRBJ2-1
CASSRQGLATTNEKLFF	TRBV5-6	TRBJ1-4
CASSGGFTGELFF	TRBV18	TRBJ2-2